Included here is one T cell receptor beta chain sequence, with context. This clone was found once. The antigen it recognizes is unknown. No much larger clone exists at a distance of one base, and base qualities are not known. Patients with autoimmune disease history or receiving systemic immunosuppression were excluded from the trial. Peripheral blood for TCR sequencing was collected from all dose cohorts at baseline, on cycle 4 day 1, and on cycle 7 day 1. Samples came from an open-label, multicenter, first-in-human phase I dose-escalation trial of ivuxolimab. Adults with locally advanced or metastatic melanoma, renal cell carcinoma, hepatocellular carcinoma or head and neck squamous cell carcinoma were enrolled in the trial. Before TCR sequencing, CD4+ T cells and CD8+ T cells from peripheral blood were sorted into separate populations. To sequence the TCRbeta CDR3 region, genomic DNA was isolated from the sorted cells. The immunoSEQ Assay was used to sequence the TCRbeta CDR3 regions. The table was pulled from immuneACCESS by TCRdb, which kept in-frame rearrangements only. Such tables lose some clones; where checked, under half of the loss comes from unresolved V genes, and the rest has no known cause. This sample holds about 42,000 clones; 81% were observed only once. The ten largest clonotypes hold 2.6% of the sample.

This entry belongs to a study of OX40 agonist ivuxolimab in advanced cancers. For the wider study: Ivuxolimab was a fully human IgG2 agonistic monoclonal antibody targeting the costimulatory receptor OX40 (CD134). Intravenous ivuxolimab was administered to patients every 2 weeks at six dose levels: 0.01, 0.1, 0.3, 1.5, 3 and 10 mg/kg. Of the roughly 51 patients in dose escalation, some 20 had hepatocellular carcinoma, some 15 had melanoma, 9 had renal cell carcinoma and 9 had head and neck cancer. In the dose-escalation cohort, 82.7% of patients were male, and the mean age was roughly 60 years, with a range of about 23 to 85. Patients were allowed to have had prior anti-PD-1, anti-PD-L1 or anti-CTLA-4 therapy, and 30% to 40% of the dose-escalation patients had previously received checkpoint inhibitors. Partial responses occurred in three dose-escalation patients, of whom one had hepatocellular carcinoma and two had cutaneous melanoma. The point of sequencing TCRbeta in the periphery was to test whether ivuxolimab changed TCR sequence diversity and drove clonal T-cell expansion. The monotherapy dose-escalation portion (N = 52 patients) of the phase I ivuxolimab trial is reported in the paper. General conclusions and limits of the study: At doses of 0.1 to 3.0 mg/kg, clonal expansion of both CD4+ and CD8+ T cells in blood was seen between baseline and week 6. After ivuxolimab, expanded clones were on average more numerous among CD8+ T cells than among CD4+ T cells. Low levels of normalized T-cell clonal expansion were also seen in some nonresponding patients. The antigen specificity of the peripheral T cells that underwent clonal expansion was not determined. Partial responders in the 0.1-3.0 mg/kg groups had among the lowest normalized peripheral clonal expansion, especially among CD8+ T cells.

The germline V gene (reference sequence) specifies DFQATT as CDR1 and SNEGSKA as CDR2. V is cut by 6 bases and J by 3 bases, and the space between the germline ends is 6 bases. Reading from cysteine to phenylalanine, the CDR3 counts 11 amino acids. Here the CDR3 DNA is all that survives: 33 bases in frame from base 1. Here the chain combines TRBV20-1 and TRBJ1-3; no D gene is confidently identified. The input for sequencing was CD4+ or CD8+ T cells sorted from blood, taken in a trial of the OX40 agonist ivuxolimab. This sequence originates from an adult with an advanced solid tumor such as melanoma, head and neck, liver or kidney cancer. The DNA reads as follows: TGCAGTGCGGGCTTTGGAAACACCATATATTTT. Its protein is CSAGFGNTIYF.